This TCR beta chain stems from a study of CD8 T cells in ankylosing spondylitis (dated by TCRdb to about 2017). Turning to the overall study: T cell receptor beta repertoires were profiled in healthy donors and ankylosing spondylitis patients so that disease-linked TCR variants could be found. The full study cohort was made up of about 25 ankylosing spondylitis patients and 108 healthy donors. Samples of peripheral blood were taken, and for ankylosing spondylitis patients, synovial fluid was collected as well. Results the study describes overall, beyond this receptor: Some TCR beta motif variants had previously been reported in synovial fluid and blood of reactive arthritis patients, which suggested common disease-initiation mechanisms. The disease-linked clones showed a CD8+ phenotype and occurred at relatively low frequencies in peripheral blood. Blood from ankylosing spondylitis patients appeared to be characterized by a TCR beta motif made up of under ten highly homologous amino acid variants. According to the report, matched synovial fluid samples from ankylosing spondylitis patients were significantly enriched for the disease-linked clones.

From its cysteine to its phenylalanine, the CDR3 spans 14 amino acids. CDR3 DNA is the only sequence kept; it has 42 bases, read in frame from the first base. CDR1 is given as DFQATT and CDR2 as SNEGSKA, both from the germline V gene (reference sequence). Trimming takes 4 bases off V and 8 bases off J; junction bases not matched to a gene: 8. The sequencing machine was an Illumina HiSeq 2500. Quantitative 5'-RACE with molecular barcodes was the method used to prepare the TCR beta libraries. As for the authors' bioinformatics: A new computational method based on a probabilistic model of VDJ rearrangement was used to identify disease-linked TCR variants. Using fastp trimming at Q25 and MiXCR clonotype assembly, TCRdb reanalyzed the public sequencing data and kept in-frame beta chains. Rows are combined by CDR3 protein, so each entry shows the most common genes and DNA. These V and J calls are TCRdb output, not the study's own analysis. A total of 750,000 to 850,000 distinct CDR3 sequences appear in this sample, over 9.5% of them only once. The ten largest clones add up to 0.51% of the sample.

This clonotype was observed many times. No cognate antigen has been identified for it. One base away there is no much larger clone; base qualities are not given. The clonotype comes from a male donor with ankylosing spondylitis. The sequenced sample was blood, either unsorted or a sorted T cell fraction (not recorded which). This sequence uses TRBV20-1 and TRBJ2-1; 10 nucleotides in the junction match TRBD2. For the CDR3, the sequence is CSAIGTSVVDEQFF. DNA sequence: TGCAGTGCTATTGGGACTAGCGTGGTCGATGAGCAGTTCTTC.